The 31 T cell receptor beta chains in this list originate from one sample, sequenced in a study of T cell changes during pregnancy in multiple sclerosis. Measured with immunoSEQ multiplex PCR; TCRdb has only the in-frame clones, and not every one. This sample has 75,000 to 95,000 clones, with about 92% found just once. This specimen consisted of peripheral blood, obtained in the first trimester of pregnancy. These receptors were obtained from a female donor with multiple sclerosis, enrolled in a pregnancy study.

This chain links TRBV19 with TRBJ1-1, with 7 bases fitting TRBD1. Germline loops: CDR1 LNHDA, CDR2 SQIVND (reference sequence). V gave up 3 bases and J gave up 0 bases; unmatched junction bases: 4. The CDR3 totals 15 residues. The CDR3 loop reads CASSMGGQLNTEAFF. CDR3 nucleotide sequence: TGTGCCAGTAGTATGGGGGGACAGCTGAACACTGAAGCTTTCTTT.

CDR3 amino acids: CASRKGQRYQPQHF. CDR3 coding DNA: TGTGCCAGCAGAAAGGGACAGCGATATCAGCCCCAGCATTTT. The chain is built from TRBV28 and TRBJ1-5; the match to TRBD1 covers 7 bases. The germline gives CDR1 MDHEN, CDR2 SYDVKM. The CDR3 has 14 amino acids. With 6 bases clipped from V and 5 bases from J, the junction kept 7 bases outside the gene matches.

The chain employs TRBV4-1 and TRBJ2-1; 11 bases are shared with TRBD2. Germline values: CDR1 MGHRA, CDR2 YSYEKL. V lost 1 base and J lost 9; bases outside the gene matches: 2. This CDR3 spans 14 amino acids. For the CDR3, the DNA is TGCGCCAGCAGCCAAGTCCTAGCGGGAGGTGAGCAGTTCTTC. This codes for CASSQVLAGGEQFF.

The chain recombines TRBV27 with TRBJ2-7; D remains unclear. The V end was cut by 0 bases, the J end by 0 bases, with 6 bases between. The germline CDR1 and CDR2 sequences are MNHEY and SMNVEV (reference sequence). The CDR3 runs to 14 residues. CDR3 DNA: TGTGCCAGCAGTTTATCAGCGAGCTCCTACGAGCAGTACTTC. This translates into CASSLSASSYEQYF.

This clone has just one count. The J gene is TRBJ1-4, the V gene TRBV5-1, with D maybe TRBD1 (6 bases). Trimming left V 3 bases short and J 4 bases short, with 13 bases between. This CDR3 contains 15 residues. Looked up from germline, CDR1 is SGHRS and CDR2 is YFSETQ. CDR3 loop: CASSSTGQVNEKLFF. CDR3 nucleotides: TGCGCCAGCAGCTCGACGGGACAAGTTAATGAAAAACTGTTTTTT. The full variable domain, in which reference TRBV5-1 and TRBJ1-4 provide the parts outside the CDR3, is KAGVTQTPRYLIKTRGQQVTLSCSPISGHRSVSWYQQTPGQGLQFLFEYFSETQRNKGNFPGRFSGRQFSNSRSEMNVSTLELGDSALYLCASSSTGQVNEKLFFGSGTQLSVL.

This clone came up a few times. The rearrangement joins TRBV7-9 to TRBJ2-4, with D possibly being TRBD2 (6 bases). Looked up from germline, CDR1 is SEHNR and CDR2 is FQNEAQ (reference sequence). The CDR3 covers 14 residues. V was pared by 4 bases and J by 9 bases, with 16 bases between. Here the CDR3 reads CASSSMTRESIQYF. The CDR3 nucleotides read TGTGCCAGCAGCTCCATGACCCGGGAGAGCATTCAGTACTTC. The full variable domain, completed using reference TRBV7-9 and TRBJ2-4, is DTGVSQNPRHKITKRGQNVTFRCDPISEHNRLYWYRQTLGQGPEFLTYFQNEAQLEKSRLLSDRFSAERPKGSFSTLEIQRTEQGDSAMYLCASSSMTRESIQYFGAGTRLSVL.

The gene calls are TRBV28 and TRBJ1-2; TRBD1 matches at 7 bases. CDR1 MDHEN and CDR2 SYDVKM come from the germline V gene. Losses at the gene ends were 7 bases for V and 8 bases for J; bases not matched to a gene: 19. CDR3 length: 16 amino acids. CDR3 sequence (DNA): TGTGCCAGCAAGGGAGGACAGGCCTCACAGGGTGGAGGCTACACCTTC. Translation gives CASKGGQASQGGGYTF.

The CDR3 DNA reads TGCGCCAGCAGCTTGTGGAGTAGCGGGAGACGCGAGCAGTACTTC. This sequence encodes CASSLWSSGRREQYF. V is TRBV5-1 and J is TRBJ2-7; the match to TRBD2 covers 9 bases. Germline V gene lookup returns CDR1 SGHRS and CDR2 YFSETQ. Unmatched junction bases numbered 8, after V lost 1 base and J lost 6 bases. This CDR3 is 15 amino acids long. The full variable domain, completed using reference TRBV5-1 and TRBJ2-7, is KAGVTQTPRYLIKTRGQQVTLSCSPISGHRSVSWYQQTPGQGLQFLFEYFSETQRNKGNFPGRFSGRQFSNSRSEMNVSTLELGDSALYLCASSLWSSGRREQYFGPGTRLTVT.

The CDR3 bases are TGTGCCAGCAGTTTATGGGGGACAGGGGTTCAGCCCCAGCATTTT. Translated: CASSLWGTGVQPQHF. V is TRBV28 and J is TRBJ1-5; TRBD1 matches at 10 bases. The CDR3 sequence is 15 residues long. Germline CDR1 is MDHEN and CDR2 is SYDVKM. After removal of 0 bases from V and 6 bases from J, the junction contained 2 bases not matched to a gene.

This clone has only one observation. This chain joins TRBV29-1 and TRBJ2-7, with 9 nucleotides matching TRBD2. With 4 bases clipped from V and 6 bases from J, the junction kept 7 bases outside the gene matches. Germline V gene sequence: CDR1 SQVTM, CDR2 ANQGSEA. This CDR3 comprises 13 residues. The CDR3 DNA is TGCAGCGTTGGTGGCGGGAGGGGGTTCGAGCAGTACTTC. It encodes CSVGGGRGFEQYF.

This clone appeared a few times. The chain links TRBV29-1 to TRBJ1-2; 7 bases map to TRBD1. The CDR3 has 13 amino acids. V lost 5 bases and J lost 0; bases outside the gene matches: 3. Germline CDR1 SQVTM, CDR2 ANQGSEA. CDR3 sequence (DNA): TGCAGCGTTTCGACAGGGACTAACTATGGCTACACCTTC. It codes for CSVSTGTNYGYTF.

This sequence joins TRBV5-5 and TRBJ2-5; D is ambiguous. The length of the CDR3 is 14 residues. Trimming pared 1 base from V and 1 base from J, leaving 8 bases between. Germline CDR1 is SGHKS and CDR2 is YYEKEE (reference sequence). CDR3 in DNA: TGTGCCAGCAGCTTGTGGAGAACCCAAGAGACCCAGTACTTC. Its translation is CASSLWRTQETQYF. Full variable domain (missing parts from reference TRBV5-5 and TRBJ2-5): DAGVTQSPTHLIKTRGQQVTLRCSPISGHKSVSWYQQVLGQGPQFIFQYYEKEERGRGNFPDRFSARQFPNYSSELNVNALLLGDSALYLCASSLWRTQETQYFGPGTRLLVL.

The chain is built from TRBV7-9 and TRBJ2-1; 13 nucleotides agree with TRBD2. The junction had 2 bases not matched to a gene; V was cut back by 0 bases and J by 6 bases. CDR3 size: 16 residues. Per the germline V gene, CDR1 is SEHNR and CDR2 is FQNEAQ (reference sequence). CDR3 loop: CASSLAGLAGINEQFF. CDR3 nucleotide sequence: TGTGCCAGCAGCTTAGCGGGACTAGCGGGAATCAATGAGCAGTTCTTC.

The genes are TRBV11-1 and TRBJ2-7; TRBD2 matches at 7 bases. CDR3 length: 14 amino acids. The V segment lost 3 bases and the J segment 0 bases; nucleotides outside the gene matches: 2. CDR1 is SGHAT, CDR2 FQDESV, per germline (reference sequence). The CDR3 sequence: CASSLASGSYEQYF. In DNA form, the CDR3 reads TGTGCCAGCAGCTTGGCTAGCGGCTCCTACGAGCAGTACTTC.

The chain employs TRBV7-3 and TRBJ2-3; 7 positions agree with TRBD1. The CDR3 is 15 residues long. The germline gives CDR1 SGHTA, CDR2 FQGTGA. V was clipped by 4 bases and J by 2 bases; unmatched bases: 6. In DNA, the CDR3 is TGTGCCAGCAGCTCAATGACAGGGTCCACAGATACGCAGTATTTT. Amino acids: CASSSMTGSTDTQYF.

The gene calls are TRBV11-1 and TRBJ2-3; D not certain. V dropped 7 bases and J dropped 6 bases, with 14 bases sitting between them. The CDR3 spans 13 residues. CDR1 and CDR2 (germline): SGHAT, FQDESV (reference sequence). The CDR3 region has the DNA TGTGCCAGCAACCTCGATTTACAGGATACGCAGTATTTT. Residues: CASNLDLQDTQYF.

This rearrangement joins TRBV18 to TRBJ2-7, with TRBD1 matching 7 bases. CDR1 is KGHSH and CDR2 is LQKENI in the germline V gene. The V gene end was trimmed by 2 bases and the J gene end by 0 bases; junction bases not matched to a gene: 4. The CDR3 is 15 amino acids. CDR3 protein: CASSPGTASSYEQYF. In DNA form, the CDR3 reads TGTGCCAGCTCACCAGGGACAGCGAGCTCCTACGAGCAGTACTTC.

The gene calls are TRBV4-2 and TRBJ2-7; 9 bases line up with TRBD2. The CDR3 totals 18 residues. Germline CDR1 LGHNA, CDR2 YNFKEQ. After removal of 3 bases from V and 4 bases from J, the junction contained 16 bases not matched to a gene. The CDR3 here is CASSQKRGGASGIYEQYF. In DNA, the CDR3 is TGTGCCAGCAGCCAGAAAAGAGGGGGAGCTAGCGGGATTTACGAGCAGTACTTC.

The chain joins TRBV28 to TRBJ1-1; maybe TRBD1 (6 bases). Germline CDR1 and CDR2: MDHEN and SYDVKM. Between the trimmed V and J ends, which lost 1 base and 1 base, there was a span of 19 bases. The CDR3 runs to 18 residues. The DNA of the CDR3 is TGTGCCAGCAGTTTATCCGGGTTTTACAGGGAAAAGAACACTGAAGCTTTCTTT. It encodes CASSLSGFYREKNTEAFF.

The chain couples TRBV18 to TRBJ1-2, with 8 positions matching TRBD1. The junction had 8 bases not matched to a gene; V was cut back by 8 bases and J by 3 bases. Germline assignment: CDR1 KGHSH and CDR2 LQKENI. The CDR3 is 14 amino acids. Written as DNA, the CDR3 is TGTGCCAGCATTCCGGGACAGGCCGACTATGGCTACACCTTC. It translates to CASIPGQADYGYTF. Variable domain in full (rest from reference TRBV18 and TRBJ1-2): NAGVMQNPRHLVRRRGQEARLRCSPMKGHSHVYWYRQLPEEGLKFMVYLQKENIIDESGMPKERFSAEFPKEGPSILRIQQVVRGDSAAYFCASIPGQADYGYTFGSGTRLTVV.

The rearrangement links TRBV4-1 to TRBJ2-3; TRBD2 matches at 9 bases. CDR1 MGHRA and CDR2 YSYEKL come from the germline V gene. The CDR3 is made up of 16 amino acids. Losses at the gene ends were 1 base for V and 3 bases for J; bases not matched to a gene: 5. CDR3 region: CASSQGAGGRTDTQYF. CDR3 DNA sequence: TGCGCCAGCAGCCAAGGGGCGGGAGGGCGGACAGATACGCAGTATTTT.

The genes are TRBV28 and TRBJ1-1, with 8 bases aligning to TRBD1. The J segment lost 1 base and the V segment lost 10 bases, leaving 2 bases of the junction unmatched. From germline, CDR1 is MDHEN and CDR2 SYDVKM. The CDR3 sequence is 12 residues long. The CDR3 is CATQGGNTEAFF. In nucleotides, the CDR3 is TGTGCCACACAGGGGGGGAACACTGAAGCTTTCTTT.

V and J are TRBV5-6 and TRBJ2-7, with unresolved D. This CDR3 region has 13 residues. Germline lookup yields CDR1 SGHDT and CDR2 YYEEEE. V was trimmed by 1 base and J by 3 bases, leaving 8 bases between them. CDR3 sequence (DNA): TGTGCCAGCAGCTTGCAGCTAGACTACGAGCAGTACTTC. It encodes CASSLQLDYEQYF.

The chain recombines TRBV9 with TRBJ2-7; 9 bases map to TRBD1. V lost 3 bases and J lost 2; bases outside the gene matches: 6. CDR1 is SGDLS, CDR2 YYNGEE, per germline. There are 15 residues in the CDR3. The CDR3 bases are TGTGCCAGCAGCGCTCGTACAGGGGGCACCTACGAGCAGTACTTC. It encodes CASSARTGGTYEQYF.

This CDR3 reads CASSPAGVGYEQYF. The CDR3 bases are TGTGCCAGTAGCCCAGCGGGAGTAGGCTACGAGCAGTACTTC. This chain uses TRBV19 with TRBJ2-7; 8 nucleotides agree with TRBD2. V lost 6 bases and J lost 3; bases outside the gene matches: 7. CDR3 length: 14 residues. Germline assignment: CDR1 LNHDA and CDR2 SQIVND (reference sequence).

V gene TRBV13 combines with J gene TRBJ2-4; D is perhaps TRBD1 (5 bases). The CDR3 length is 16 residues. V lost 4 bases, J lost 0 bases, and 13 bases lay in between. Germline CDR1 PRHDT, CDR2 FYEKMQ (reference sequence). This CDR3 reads CASSSRTLSAKNIQYF. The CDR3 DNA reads TGTGCCAGCAGCTCCCGGACACTATCAGCCAAAAACATTCAGTACTTC.

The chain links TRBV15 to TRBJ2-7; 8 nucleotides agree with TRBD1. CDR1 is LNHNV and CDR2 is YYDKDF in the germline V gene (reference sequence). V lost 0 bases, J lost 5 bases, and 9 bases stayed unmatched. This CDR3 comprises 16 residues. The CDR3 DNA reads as TGTGCCACCAGCAGAGATCCCGGGCCAGGGGGCGACGAGCAGTACTTC. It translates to CATSRDPGPGGDEQYF.

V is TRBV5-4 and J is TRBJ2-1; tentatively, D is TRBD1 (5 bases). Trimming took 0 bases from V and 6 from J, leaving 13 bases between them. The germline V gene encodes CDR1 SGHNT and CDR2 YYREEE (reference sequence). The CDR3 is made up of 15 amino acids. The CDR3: CASSLEWAGSNEQFF. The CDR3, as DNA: TGTGCCAGCAGCTTGGAGTGGGCAGGGTCCAATGAGCAGTTCTTC.

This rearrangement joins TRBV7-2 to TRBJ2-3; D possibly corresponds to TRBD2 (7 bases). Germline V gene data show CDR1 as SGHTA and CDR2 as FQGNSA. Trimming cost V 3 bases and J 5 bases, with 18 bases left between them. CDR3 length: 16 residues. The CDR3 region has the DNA TGTGCCAGCAGCTTGGGACACCGGGGGGACGGAGATACGCAGTATTTT. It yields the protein CASSLGHRGDGDTQYF.

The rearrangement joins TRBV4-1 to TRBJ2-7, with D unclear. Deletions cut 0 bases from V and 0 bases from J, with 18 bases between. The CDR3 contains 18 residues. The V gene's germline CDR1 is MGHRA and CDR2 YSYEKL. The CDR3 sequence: CASSQEGVGPASSYEQYF. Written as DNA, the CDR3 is TGCGCCAGCAGCCAAGAAGGCGTCGGTCCAGCGAGCTCCTACGAGCAGTACTTC.

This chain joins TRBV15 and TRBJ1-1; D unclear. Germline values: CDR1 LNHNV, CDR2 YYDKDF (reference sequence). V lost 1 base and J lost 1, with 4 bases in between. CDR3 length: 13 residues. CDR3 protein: CATSRARNTEAFF. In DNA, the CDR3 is TGTGCCACCAGCAGAGCTCGGAACACTGAAGCTTTCTTT.